This entry lists 5 T cell receptor beta chains sequenced from one sample in a study of T cells in Graves' hyperthyroidism and ophthalmopathy. RNA transcripts gave rise to amplified TCR beta CDR3 regions. First-round RT-PCR targeting the TCR CDR3 was performed with the HTBI primer set. TCRdb re-called the multiplex PCR reads through MiXCR, storing one row per CDR3 protein. Of roughly 530,000 distinct CDR3 sequences listed, under 20% are singletons. The sample taken for sequencing was blood. These receptors originate from a woman aged 18-30 years with Graves' ophthalmopathy.

This clonotype was recorded many times. The chain links TRBV6-1 to TRBJ2-1; D uncertain. The CDR3 totals 15 residues. Germline CDR1 is MNHNS and CDR2 is SASEGT. The ends were cut back, 1 base at V and 4 bases at J, with 11 bases in the middle. CDR3 sequence reads: CASSEGRVRYNEQFF. The CDR3 DNA follows: TGTGCCAGCAGTGAAGGGAGAGTGCGTTACAATGAGCAGTTCTTC.

The chain employs TRBV28 and TRBJ2-2; D possibly corresponds to TRBD1 (5 bases). The ends were cut back, 6 bases at V and 0 bases at J, with 17 bases in the middle. The CDR3 runs to 17 residues. The germline V gene encodes CDR1 MDHEN and CDR2 SYDVKM. DNA for the CDR3: TGTGCCAGCAGCTCCCCAGGGATTAGGGCGAACACCGGGGAGCTGTTTTTT. As protein: CASSSPGIRANTGELFF.

This clonotype was detected many times. The chain carries TRBV20-1 and TRBJ2-7; TRBD1 agrees at 10 bases. V shed 5 bases, J shed 4 bases, and the junction held 8 bases outside the gene matches. CDR1 is DFQATT, CDR2 SNEGSKA, per germline (reference sequence). The CDR3 sequence is 14 residues long. The CDR3 DNA follows: TGCAGTGCTGGGGCCGGGACAGGGGCGTACGAGCAGTACTTC. Translating it yields CSAGAGTGAYEQYF.

This chain uses TRBV19 with TRBJ2-1; 10 nucleotides match TRBD2. The CDR3 runs to 14 residues. V was clipped by 10 bases and J by 9 bases; unmatched bases: 12. Germline V gives CDR1 LNHDA, CDR2 SQIVND (reference sequence). The CDR3 nucleotides are TGTGCCATTAGAAGCGGGGGGGCCTATAGTGAGCAGTTCTTC. Protein: CAIRSGGAYSEQFF.

This clonotype came up many times. V is TRBV18 and J is TRBJ2-1; either TRBD1 or TRBD2 may supply D (6 bases each). CDR1 is KGHSH and CDR2 is LQKENI in the germline V gene. The CDR3 has 15 amino acids. V was shortened by 1 base and J by 3 bases, with 10 bases between the two germline ends. Written as DNA, the CDR3 is TGTGCCAGCTCACCACGGAGGGGGAACTACAATGAGCAGTTCTTC. Protein: CASSPRRGNYNEQFF.